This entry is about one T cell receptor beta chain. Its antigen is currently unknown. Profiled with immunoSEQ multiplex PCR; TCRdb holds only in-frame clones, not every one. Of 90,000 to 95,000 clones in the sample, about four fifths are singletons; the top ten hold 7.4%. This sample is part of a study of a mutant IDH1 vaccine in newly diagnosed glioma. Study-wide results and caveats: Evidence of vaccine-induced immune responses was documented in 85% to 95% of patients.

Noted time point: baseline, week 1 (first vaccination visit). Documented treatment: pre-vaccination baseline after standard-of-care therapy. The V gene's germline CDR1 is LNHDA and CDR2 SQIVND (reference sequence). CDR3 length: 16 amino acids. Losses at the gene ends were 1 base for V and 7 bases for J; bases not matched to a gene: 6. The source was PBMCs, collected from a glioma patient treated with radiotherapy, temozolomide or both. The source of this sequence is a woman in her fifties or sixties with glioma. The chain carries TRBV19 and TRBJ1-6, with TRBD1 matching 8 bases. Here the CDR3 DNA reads TGTGCCAGTAGTATAGGGACAGGGTTTCCCAATTCACCCCTCCACTTT. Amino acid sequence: CASSIGTGFPNSPLHF. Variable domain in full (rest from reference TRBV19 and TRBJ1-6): DGGITQSPKYLFRKEGQNVTLSCEQNLNHDAMYWYRQDPGQGLRLIYYSQIVNDFQKGDIAEGYSVSREKKESFPLTVTSAQKNPTAFYLCASSIGTGFPNSPLHFGNGTRLTVT.